Listed here is a single TCR beta chain. This clone was observed a few times. What this receptor recognizes is not known. No much larger clone is present one base from it, and per-base qualities are unavailable. The cysteine opens and the phenylalanine closes a CDR3 of 14 amino acids. Only the CDR3 region is kept as DNA, spanning 42 bases read in frame from base 1. The germline ends are 11 bases apart after V is trimmed by 1 base and J by 4 bases. Based on the germline V gene (reference sequence), the CDR1 and CDR2 sequences are SGHNT and YYREEE. The sample originates from a study of T cell responses to AZD1222 COVID-19 vaccine (dated by TCRdb to about 2021). For the study in its entirety: TCR sequencing covered 230 to 250 trial participants: nearly 210 given two doses of AZD1222 and some 25 given two doses of MenACWY control vaccine. Trial participants were enrolled by age into 18-55, 56-69 and 70-plus year subgroups, with approximately 160, 26 and 62 TCR-sequenced participants respectively.

What the work shows at the level of the full study, not this receptor alone: Conclusions about previously exposed vaccinees were limited because only six AZD1222 recipients were SARS-CoV-2 seropositive at baseline. Because no day 14 peak-response samples were available, the repertoires could be characterized only after the peak T cell response. The whole spike protein was spanned by vaccine-associated CD4 TCRs, and dominant responses were seen in regions 160-218 and 743-854. A significant rise in spike-specific TCR breadth and depth was observed after two AZD1222 doses relative to day 0 and relative to MenACWY recipients. The 56-69-year group was small, and its depth increase did not reach significance, likely because of low power. Nearly half of unique spike-specific TCRs reportedly recognized epitopes outside regions mutated in the B.1.351 and B.1.1.7 variants. Participants were mostly white British and included more females than males, and it was suggested by the authors that clonal diversity may have been underestimated.

The CDR3 regions of human TCRbeta chains were subjected to immunosequencing. The authors' analysis ran thus. Repertoire TCRs were matched against a reference library of SARS-CoV-2-specific TCRs generated with the MIRA antigen-specificity platform. Breadth was defined as the fraction of unique TCRs that were SARS-CoV-2-associated, and depth was defined as the fraction of total T cells that were SARS-CoV-2-associated. Each spike-specific TCR was assigned to its reactive spike region and to a CD4 or CD8 class using the MIRA data. Log10-transformed breadth and depth values were compared by one-way ANOVA with Sidak's multiple comparisons tests. TCRdb stores this immuneACCESS table with in-frame sequences only. Part of the clones is absent; in the studies checked, under half of the shortfall reflects unresolved V genes, and no reason is known for the rest. That table gives V, J and clone size, and the DNA gave D and trimming. The sample includes some 99,000 clones, with 70% to 90% observed a single time. The ten biggest clones cover 4% to 5.5% of the sample.

Read against the paper, the sample's time point label means: about 28 days (+/-7) after the second vaccine dose. AZD1222 recipients given second doses at about 4 weeks or at about 12 weeks were pooled, since spike-specific TCR depth and breadth were not found to differ between the two schedules. Samples from vaccinated people were obtained from the UK trials COV001 and COV002, which included a single-blind randomized controlled phase 2/3 trial of AZD1222 (ChAdOx1 nCoV-19) in healthy adults. For TCRbeta chain sequencing, PBMC samples were collected from trial participants at day 0 and at day 28 after the second dose.

The sample consisted of peripheral blood, taken 28 days after the second AZD1222 dose. The chain is made from TRBV5-4 and TRBJ1-2, with TRBD1 perhaps the D gene, on 5 matching bases. This receptor was taken from an adult who received the AZD1222 COVID-19 vaccine. The nucleotide sequence is given as TGTGCCAGCAGCTTGAAGGGGCAAAGCTATGGCTACACCTTC. This sequence encodes CASSLKGQSYGYTF.